Listed below are T cell receptor beta chains from one sample, sequenced in a study of shared clonotypes between healthy human individuals. Assay used: immunoSEQ multiplex PCR; TCRdb lists only in-frame clones, some missing. The repertoire holds 950,000 to 1,100,000 clones, 70% to 80% seen once, with over 1.3% in the top ten. The sequencing sample was made of memory CD4+ T cells sorted from blood. The receptor source for this set is a man aged 18 to 29 in good health. Both conserved end residues are part of each CDR3. The D gene is left open where the match is weak. Size values are once, few and many counts, or a class for expanded clones, and some rows have none.

size: few; length: 13; J: TRBJ1-3; V: TRBV5-1; D: .; CDR3: CASPGAAGNTIYF; DNA: TGCGCCAGTCCCGGGGCAGCCGGAAACACCATATATTTT
size: .; length: 14; J: TRBJ2-7; V: TRBV10-3; D: .; CDR3: CAISEKYRGSEQYF; DNA: TGTGCCATCAGTGAAAAATACCGTGGTTCCGAGCAGTACTTC
size: .; length: 16; J: TRBJ2-2; V: TRBV5-1; D: TRBD1; CDR3: CASSFGDRSNTGELFF; DNA: TGCGCCAGCAGCTTTGGGGACAGGTCGAACACCGGGGAGCTGTTTTTT
size: .; length: 14; J: TRBJ2-7; V: TRBV18; D: .; CDR3: CASSPSLDSYEQYF; DNA: TGTGCCAGCTCCCCGAGTTTAGATTCCTACGAGCAGTACTTC
size: .; length: 16; J: TRBJ1-6; V: TRBV4-1; D: .; CDR3: CASSPYSGRNDSPLHF; DNA: TGCGCCAGCAGCCCGTATTCGGGACGGAACGATTCACCCCTCCACTTT
size: .; length: 16; J: TRBJ1-6; V: TRBV30; D: .; CDR3: CAWSSNHRVYNSPLHF; DNA: TGTGCCTGGAGTTCCAACCACAGGGTCTATAATTCACCCCTCCACTTT
size: few; length: 16; J: TRBJ1-1; V: TRBV5-4; D: TRBD1; CDR3: CASSLGTGIGNTEAFF; DNA: TGTGCCAGCAGCTTGGGGACAGGGATTGGGAACACTGAAGCTTTCTTT
size: .; length: 14; J: TRBJ1-2; V: TRBV30; D: TRBD1; CDR3: CAWSQGAGGYGYTF; DNA: TGTGCCTGGAGCCAGGGGGCAGGAGGCTATGGCTACACCTTC
size: .; length: 13; J: TRBJ2-1; V: TRBV19; D: .; CDR3: CASSIRGSNEQFF; DNA: TGTGCCAGTAGTATACGGGGGAGCAATGAGCAGTTCTTC
size: .; length: 12; J: TRBJ2-1; V: TRBV28; D: .; CDR3: CAIARTSNEQFF; DNA: TGTGCCATCGCCCGGACAAGTAATGAGCAGTTCTTC
size: .; length: 13; J: TRBJ1-1; V: TRBV27; D: .; CDR3: CASTSGWNTEAFF; DNA: TGTGCCAGCACCTCAGGCTGGAACACTGAAGCTTTCTTT
size: few; length: 13; J: TRBJ1-1; V: TRBV5-1; D: .; CDR3: CASTIGVNTEAFF; DNA: TGCGCCAGCACCATTGGGGTGAACACTGAAGCTTTCTTT
size: .; length: 12; J: TRBJ1-6; V: TRBV18; D: .; CDR3: CASSFYNSPLHF; DNA: TGTGCCAGCTCTTTTTATAATTCACCCCTCCACTTT
size: .; length: 14; J: TRBJ1-1; V: TRBV27; D: .; CDR3: CASSLSGINTEAFF; DNA: TGTGCCAGCAGTTTATCCGGGATTAACACTGAAGCTTTCTTT
size: .; length: 12; J: TRBJ2-7; V: TRBV30; D: .; CDR3: CAWSIGTYEQYF; DNA: TGTGCCTGGAGTATCGGGACCTACGAGCAGTACTTC
size: .; length: 16; J: TRBJ1-4; V: TRBV2; D: .; CDR3: CASSRGVWVIEEKLFF; DNA: TGTGCCAGCAGTCGAGGCGTTTGGGTAATCGAGGAAAAACTGTTTTTT
size: .; length: 15; J: TRBJ2-2; V: TRBV5-6; D: .; CDR3: CASSFRQVNTGELFF; DNA: TGTGCCAGCAGCTTTAGACAGGTTAACACCGGGGAGCTGTTTTTT
size: few; length: 13; J: TRBJ1-2; V: TRBV5-8; D: .; CDR3: CASSLGQTYGYTF; DNA: TGTGCCAGCAGCTTAGGACAGACCTATGGCTACACCTTC
size: .; length: 13; J: TRBJ2-5; V: TRBV5-6; D: .; CDR3: CASSSRGLPGEYF; DNA: TGTGCCAGCAGCTCTAGGGGACTCCCGGGGGAGTACTTC
size: once; length: 14; J: TRBJ1-4; V: TRBV18; D: .; CDR3: CASAKGGQNEKLFF; DNA: TGTGCCAGCGCCAAAGGGGGGCAGAATGAAAAACTGTTTTTT
size: .; length: 14; J: TRBJ1-2; V: TRBV6-6; D: .; CDR3: CASNLDRHNYGYTF; DNA: TGTGCCAGCAACCTGGACAGACATAACTATGGCTACACCTTC
size: .; length: 14; J: TRBJ2-6; V: TRBV5-1; D: .; CDR3: CASSFGSGANVLTF; DNA: TGCGCCAGCTCTTTCGGCTCTGGGGCCAACGTCCTGACTTTC
size: .; length: 17; J: TRBJ2-2; V: TRBV14; D: .; CDR3: CASSQDWRGGDTGELFF; DNA: TGTGCCAGCAGCCAAGATTGGCGAGGAGGTGACACCGGGGAGCTGTTTTTT